Listed here are 22 T cell receptor beta chains from one sample, sequenced in a study of shared clonotypes between healthy human individuals. The repertoire was sequenced with immunoSEQ multiplex PCR; TCRdb's copy has only in-frame clones and lacks some. The sample lists hundreds of thousands of clones, less than 96% seen once, with about 0.064% in the top ten. The sequencing sample was made of naive CD4+ T cells sorted from blood. This sample's subset: CD45RA+ positively selected. The receptors stem from a woman between 25 and 40 years old in good health.

The rearrangement uses TRBV7-2 and TRBJ2-7; D possibly uses TRBD1 or TRBD2 (7 bases each). V was trimmed by 5 bases and J by 3 bases, leaving 17 bases between them. CDR1 is SGHTA, CDR2 FQGNSA, per germline. The CDR3 consists of 15 residues. CDR3 amino acids: CASSQGGTGFYEQYF. The DNA of the CDR3 is TGTGCCAGCAGCCAGGGGGGGACGGGGTTCTACGAGCAGTACTTC.

This clone was detected only once. The chain couples TRBV6-1 to TRBJ1-2, with D possibly matching TRBD1 (5 bases). Germline lookup yields CDR1 MNHNS and CDR2 SASEGT. This CDR3 spans 14 amino acids. Deletions cut 2 bases from V and 8 bases from J, with 15 bases between. The CDR3, as DNA: TGTGCCAGCAGTGAAACCCCCTTCCGGGGCGGCTACACCTTC. Translation: CASSETPFRGGYTF.

The gene calls are TRBV27 and TRBJ2-3, with 8 bases identical to TRBD2. J gave up 0 bases and V 6 bases, and 5 bases lay outside the gene matches. The CDR3 contains 15 residues. Germline V CDR1 and CDR2: MNHEY, SMNVEV (reference sequence). Here the CDR3 DNA reads TGTGCCAGCAGGCCGGGGGGGGTGAGCACAGATACGCAGTATTTT. Translation: CASRPGGVSTDTQYF.

The chain uses TRBV30 and TRBJ2-7, with TRBD2 matching 7 bases. This CDR3 has 14 residues. CDR1 GTSNPN and CDR2 SVGIG come from the germline V gene (reference sequence). V shed 0 bases, J shed 6 bases, and the junction held 8 bases outside the gene matches. CDR3 region: CAWSVRGGSGEQYF. The DNA for the CDR3 is TGTGCCTGGAGTGTACGGGGCGGGAGTGGCGAGCAGTACTTC. The full variable domain, with the rest looked up from reference TRBV30 and TRBJ2-7, is SQTIHQWPATLVQPVGSPLSLECTVEGTSNPNLYWYRQAAGRGLQLLFYSVGIGQISSEVPQNLSASRPQDRQFILSSKKLLLSDSGFYLCAWSVRGGSGEQYFGPGTRLTVT.

The chain joins TRBV29-1 to TRBJ2-1; perhaps D is TRBD1 or TRBD2 (6 bases each). Trimming pared 6 bases from V and 3 bases from J, leaving 21 bases between. Germline V gene sequence: CDR1 SQVTM, CDR2 ANQGSEA. The CDR3 is made up of 16 amino acids. The CDR3 reads CSVAGYTGAVYNEQFF. CDR3 nucleotide sequence: TGCAGCGTGGCCGGCTATACGGGGGCCGTCTACAATGAGCAGTTCTTC.

This sequence joins TRBV11-2 and TRBJ1-1; D not resolved. The CDR3 has 13 amino acids. Germline CDR1 and CDR2: SGHAT and FQNNGV. Trimming removed 4 bases from V and 0 bases from J, with 6 bases in between. CDR3 in DNA: TGTGCCAGCAGCTCATCACTGAACACTGAAGCTTTCTTT. It specifies CASSSSLNTEAFF.

V usage is TRBV28 and J usage is TRBJ1-2, with 9 bases aligning to TRBD1. CDR1 is MDHEN, CDR2 SYDVKM, per germline. With 9 bases clipped from V and 4 bases from J, the junction kept 6 bases outside the gene matches. The CDR3 is 13 residues long. The CDR3 bases are TGTGCCAGTAAGACAGGGGGTACCTATGGCTACACCTTC. This gives the protein CASKTGGTYGYTF.

The genes are TRBV29-1 and TRBJ1-1; possible D gene TRBD1, 5 bases. Per the germline V gene, CDR1 is SQVTM and CDR2 is ANQGSEA. Trimming removed 5 bases from V and 5 bases from J, with 12 bases in between. The CDR3 has 12 amino acids. The CDR3 DNA sequence: TGCAGCGTTTCTGGGGGGATAACTGAAGCTTTCTTT. Amino acids: CSVSGGITEAFF.

The chain combines TRBV19 with TRBJ2-7; TRBD1 matches at 8 bases. The V gene's germline CDR1 is LNHDA and CDR2 SQIVND (reference sequence). The CDR3 has 12 amino acids. The V and J ends lost 9 bases and 0 bases, in that order; junction bases with no gene match: 1. The DNA for the CDR3 is TGTGCCAGCGGGACAGGCTCCTACGAGCAGTACTTC. As protein: CASGTGSYEQYF.

V and J are TRBV4-1 and TRBJ1-1, with unresolved D. The ends were cut back, 4 bases at V and 1 base at J, with 19 bases in the middle. Per the germline V gene, CDR1 is MGHRA and CDR2 is YSYEKL. The CDR3 runs to 17 residues. CDR3 loop: CASSPRTFHLPNTEAFF. CDR3 in DNA: TGCGCCAGCAGCCCCAGGACCTTCCATCTACCGAACACTGAAGCTTTCTTT.

The rearrangement joins TRBV5-1 to TRBJ2-3, with 8 bases matching TRBD2. The CDR3 runs 16 residues. J gave up 4 bases and V 6 bases, and 13 bases lay outside the gene matches. Germline V gene lookup returns CDR1 SGHRS and CDR2 YFSETQ. CDR3 sequence (DNA): TGCGCCAGCACTCCGACTAGCGCCACGAGCGCAGATACGCAGTATTTT. Protein product: CASTPTSATSADTQYF.

The chain's CDR3 is CSVAATSSWDTQYF. DNA of the CDR3: TGCAGCGTTGCGGCGACTAGCTCTTGGGATACGCAGTATTTT. The genes are TRBV29-1 and TRBJ2-3; 7 bases line up with TRBD2. Germline assignment: CDR1 SQVTM and CDR2 ANQGSEA. The CDR3 consists of 14 residues. Trimming removed 4 bases from V and 6 bases from J; junction bases left unmatched: 10.

The chain is built from TRBV2 and TRBJ2-5, with 11 bases aligning to TRBD1. This CDR3 has 15 amino acids. Germline CDR1 is SNHLY and CDR2 is FYNNEI. Trimming removed 5 bases from V and 2 bases from J; junction bases left unmatched: 4. CDR3: CASSRTGGPQETQYF. CDR3 DNA: TGTGCCAGCAGTCGGACAGGGGGCCCACAAGAGACCCAGTACTTC.

The genes are TRBV5-1 and TRBJ2-1; D gene unclear. Germline-derived CDR1 and CDR2 are SGHRS and YFSETQ. Trimming pared 6 bases from V and 5 bases from J, leaving 9 bases between. CDR3 size: 12 residues. The CDR3 region has the DNA TGCGCCAGCACCCTGGCCGACAATGAGCAGTTCTTC. This gives the protein CASTLADNEQFF.

V gene TRBV23-1 combines with J gene TRBJ1-5, with TRBD1 as a possible D gene (6 bases). TRBV23-1 is sorted into the ORF group, with uncertain function. The CDR3 is 18 amino acids. V was cut by 6 bases and J by 0 bases, with 21 bases left in between. Here the CDR3 DNA reads TGCGCCAGCAGCCCCCTAGCAGGGGACCCTCTTAGCAATCAGCCCCAGCATTTT. This codes for CASSPLAGDPLSNQPQHF.

The V and J genes are TRBV28 and TRBJ2-5; D call uncertain. Germline V lookup: CDR1 MDHEN, CDR2 SYDVKM. The CDR3 length is 13 residues. Trimming stripped 2 bases from V and 4 bases from J, with 8 bases between. The CDR3 loop is CASSLARRETQYF. In nucleotides, the CDR3 is TGTGCCAGCAGTTTAGCAAGGAGAGAGACCCAGTACTTC.

The rearrangement joins TRBV28 to TRBJ2-6; no definite D call. The CDR3 spans 13 residues. V shed 6 bases and J shed 6 bases, with 9 bases lying between them. Germline loops: CDR1 MDHEN, CDR2 SYDVKM. The CDR3 DNA is TGTGCCAGCAGCCCCCCACCGGCCAACGTCCTGACTTTC. Translation: CASSPPPANVLTF.

The chain uses TRBV7-2 and TRBJ2-3, with D possibly matching TRBD2 (6 bases). The V and J ends lost 5 bases and 3 bases respectively, with 12 bases between them. This CDR3 region has 14 residues. Germline CDR1 SGHTA, CDR2 FQGNSA. CDR3 protein: CASSPGGRTDTQYF. The CDR3 bases are TGTGCCAGCAGCCCCGGAGGGCGGACAGATACGCAGTATTTT. The whole variable domain, filled in from reference TRBV7-2 and TRBJ2-3, reads GAGVSQSPSNKVTEKGKDVELRCDPISGHTALYWYRQSLGQGLEFLIYFQGNSAPDKSGLPSDRFSAERTGGSVSTLTIQRTQQEDSAVYLCASSPGGRTDTQYFGPGTRLTVL.

This chain joins TRBV7-8 and TRBJ2-2; no reliable D call. The length of the CDR3 is 14 residues. Germline CDR1 reads SGHVS; CDR2 reads FQNEAQ. Trimming pared 3 bases from V and 1 base from J, leaving 6 bases between. The CDR3 reads CASSFVLNTGELFF. In DNA form, the CDR3 reads TGTGCCAGCAGCTTCGTCCTGAACACCGGGGAGCTGTTTTTT.

V is TRBV6-6 and J is TRBJ2-3, with 8 bases aligning to TRBD2. CDR1 and CDR2 (germline): MNHNY, SVGAGI (reference sequence). The CDR3 length is 14 residues. The V and J ends lost 6 bases and 4 bases, in that order; junction bases with no gene match: 6. The CDR3 nucleotides are TGTGCCAGCAGGAAAAGCGGGAGTCCAGATACGCAGTATTTT. Amino acids: CASRKSGSPDTQYF.

This CDR3 is CASSKVVEEGEQFF. The CDR3 region has the DNA TGCGCCAGCAGTAAAGTAGTCGAAGAGGGTGAGCAGTTCTTC. The chain couples TRBV5-1 to TRBJ2-1, with D perhaps matching TRBD2 (5 bases). Germline-derived CDR1 and CDR2 are SGHRS and YFSETQ. V was pared by 5 bases and J by 9 bases, with 18 bases between. The CDR3 is 14 residues long.

The CDR3 region is CVRSIPRQATSYEQYF. The DNA for the CDR3 is TGTGTCAGAAGCATCCCTCGACAGGCGACCTCCTACGAGCAGTACTTC. This chain joins TRBV7-5 and TRBJ2-7; the table's D call TRBD1 went unverified against the DNA. TRBV7-5 is a recognized pseudogene. This CDR3 has 16 residues.